These T cell receptor beta chains were read from a single sample in a study of T cells in Graves' hyperthyroidism and ophthalmopathy. In TCRdb, the multiplex PCR reads were re-called with MiXCR into one record per CDR3 protein. The sample has about 540,000 distinct CDR3 sequences; around 42% are singletons. Source material: peripheral blood or thyroid tissue (not recorded which). These receptors were taken from a woman aged 18-29 years with Graves' hyperthyroidism. Each CDR3 is given with its conserved first and last residue. D genes are given only for firm matches. Part of the rows lack a size; the others show once, few, many or a class for expanded clones.

d_gene,v_gene,j_gene,abundance,CDR3nt,CDR3aa
TRBD2,TRBV19,TRBJ2-5,many,TGTGCCAGTAGTACCTCTAGCGGAAGTAAAGAGACCCAGTACTTC,CASSTSSGSKETQYF
TRBD1,TRBV7-2,TRBJ2-2,few,TGTGCCAGCTCACCTCCGGGGACAGGGAACACCGGGGAGCTGTTTTTT,CASSPPGTGNTGELFF
TRBD1,TRBV9,TRBJ1-3,-,TGTGCCAACAGCGGAGGACAGGGGATTGGAAACACCATATATTTT,CANSGGQGIGNTIYF
-,TRBV29-1,TRBJ2-6,-,TGCAGCTTAGGTGGGGCCAACGTCCTGACTTTC,CSLGGANVLTF
TRBD1,TRBV20-1,TRBJ1-2,-,TGCAGTGCTGGTACCGGGACAGCCTATGGCTACACCTTC,CSAGTGTAYGYTF
TRBD1,TRBV13,TRBJ2-7,many,TGTGCCAGCAGCCAGACAGGGAAAGCCCCCTACGAGCAGTACTTC,CASSQTGKAPYEQYF
-,TRBV4-1,TRBJ1-5,many,TGCGCCAGCAGCCAAGTTAGGGGCAATCAGCCCCAGCATTTT,CASSQVRGNQPQHF
-,TRBV12-5,TRBJ1-5,many,TGTGCTAGTGAGGGGGGTGGCAATCAGCCCCAGCATTTT,CASEGGGNQPQHF
-,TRBV25-1,TRBJ2-3,few,TGTGCCAGCAGTGGCCTTGGAAGCACAGATACGCAGTATTTT,CASSGLGSTDTQYF
-,TRBV29-1,TRBJ1-2,many,TGCAGCGTTGGTCCGGGGCTAGCGGGCAACACCTTC,CSVGPGLAGNTF
-,TRBV7-9,TRBJ1-2,-,TGTGCCAGCTCAAGGACAATGACCCGGGACATATCAGGCTACACCTTC,CASSRTMTRDISGYTF
TRBD2,TRBV7-9,TRBJ2-5,-,TGTGCCAGCAGCTCGACTAGCGGGAGTGTTGAGACCCAGTACTTC,CASSSTSGSVETQYF
TRBD1,TRBV5-1,TRBJ1-1,many,TGCGCCAGCCACCCCGAGGACAGGGAGATTTACACTGAAGCTTTCTTT,CASHPEDREIYTEAFF
-,TRBV6-1,TRBJ2-2,few,TGTGCCAGCAGTGTGGTGGGGGCTACCGGGGAGCTGTTTTTT,CASSVVGATGELFF
TRBD2,TRBV29-1,TRBJ2-3,few,TGCAGCGTTGATTCCCTCTTCCTTAGCGGGAGGGCCTCCTTGGCGCAGTATTTT,CSVDSLFLSGRASLAQYF
TRBD2,TRBV5-1,TRBJ2-7,many,TGCGCCAGCAGCGGGAGGGCTTTCGAGCAGTACTTC,CASSGRAFEQYF
TRBD2,TRBV29-1,TRBJ2-7,-,TGCAGCGTTGAAGATCGGGAGGGGGTTGCCGCCTACGAGCAGTACTTC,CSVEDREGVAAYEQYF
-,TRBV29-1,TRBJ2-6,-,TGCAGCGCAGGGACCGAGCCCAGGAACACTGAAGCTTTC,CSAGTEPRNTEAF
TRBD2,TRBV7-6,TRBJ2-1,-,TGTGCCAGCAGCTTAACGCGGGAGGACTACAATGAGCAGTTCTTC,CASSLTREDYNEQFF
-,TRBV13,TRBJ1-3,-,TGTGCCAGCAGCTTCGGGGCAGGGATGAGAACCATATATTTT,CASSFGAGMRTIYF
TRBD1,TRBV19,TRBJ2-7,-,TGTGCCAGTAGGAAGAACGGACAGGGGAACTACGAGCAGTACTTC,CASRKNGQGNYEQYF
TRBD2,TRBV11-2,TRBJ2-7,many,TGTGCCAGCAGCACCTCGACTAGCGGGAGTCCGGCTTACGAGCAGTACTTC,CASSTSTSGSPAYEQYF
-,TRBV19,TRBJ1-2,many,TGTGCCAGTAGTACAGGGGCTCTCTATGGCTACACCTTC,CASSTGALYGYTF
-,TRBV28,TRBJ1-5,many,TGTGCCAGCAGCTACCAAGGACGGGGCAATCAGCCCCAGCATTTT,CASSYQGRGNQPQHF
-,TRBV7-9,TRBJ1-6,many,TGTGCCAGCAGCTCCATCCGGGAACCCTTCCCCCTCCACTTT,CASSSIREPFPLHF
-,TRBV29-1,TRBJ1-1,-,TGCAGCTTAATTAGGGAAGCTTTCTTT,CSLIREAFF
-,TRBV25-1,TRBJ2-3,many,TGTGCCAGCAGTGATCCAGGGGGGGCAGATACGCAGTATTTT,CASSDPGGADTQYF
TRBD1,TRBV3-1,TRBJ1-2,-,TGTGCCAGCAGCCCTTCCGGACAGGTTAAAGGCTACACCTTC,CASSPSGQVKGYTF
-,TRBV11-2,TRBJ1-2,few,TGTGCCAGCAGTTCCGGGGGGGGGAGCCCCTATGGCTACACCTTC,CASSSGGGSPYGYTF
-,TRBV15,TRBJ1-1,-,TGTGCCACCAGCAGTTTACAGGAGGAGAACACTGAAGCTTTCTTT,CATSSLQEENTEAFF
TRBD1,TRBV15,TRBJ2-7,many,TGTGCCACCGGAATCGGACAGGGGAAGCCCTACGAGCAGTACTTC,CATGIGQGKPYEQYF
TRBD2,TRBV29-1,TRBJ2-3,many,TGCAGCGGGGACCATGGGGGGGGTGATACGCAGTATTTT,CSGDHGGGDTQYF
-,TRBV20-1,TRBJ2-7,many,TGCAGTGCTAGAGGTGATGCCCGGTACGAGCAGTACTTC,CSARGDARYEQYF
TRBD1,TRBV5-4,TRBJ1-1,many,TGTGCCAGCAGCCTCGGACAGGCTAGAAACACTGAAGCTTTCTTT,CASSLGQARNTEAFF
TRBD1,TRBV5-8,TRBJ2-5,-,TGTGCCAGCAGGCAGCCGGGACAGGAAGAGACCCAGTACTTC,CASRQPGQEETQYF
-,TRBV29-1,TRBJ1-2,-,TGCAGCTCACCATCCGAGGGCGATCTCGCTGGCTACACCTTC,CSSPSEGDLAGYTF
-,TRBV24-1,TRBJ1-5,many,TGTGCCACCAGTGGACTATATAGCAATCAGCCCCAGCATTTT,CATSGLYSNQPQHF
TRBD1,TRBV5-1,TRBJ2-6,-,TGCGCCAGCAGCTTGGCGCCAGGACAGGGCTCCGGGGCCAACGTCCTGACTTTC,CASSLAPGQGSGANVLTF
TRBD2,TRBV20-1,TRBJ2-2,few,TGCAGTGCGTCATTCCCCCAGCGGGGGGCCCACGGGGAGCTGTTTTTT,CSASFPQRGAHGELFF
-,TRBV6-1,TRBJ1-5,-,TGTGCCAGCAGTGAGAATAGGGTCCAAGAGACCCAGCATTTT,CASSENRVQETQHF
-,TRBV7-2,TRBJ2-2,-,TGTGCCAGCAGCTTCGCAGGGTTACGAAACACCGGGGAGCTGTTTTTT,CASSFAGLRNTGELFF
-,TRBV13,TRBJ1-4,-,TGTGCCAGCAGCCCGGCAGATAGCGGGGGTGTTGCAACTAATGAAAAACTGTTTTTT,CASSPADSGGVATNEKLFF
TRBD2,TRBV13,TRBJ2-7,many,TGTGCCAGCAGCTATCGACTAGCGTGGGACGAGCAGTACTTC,CASSYRLAWDEQYF